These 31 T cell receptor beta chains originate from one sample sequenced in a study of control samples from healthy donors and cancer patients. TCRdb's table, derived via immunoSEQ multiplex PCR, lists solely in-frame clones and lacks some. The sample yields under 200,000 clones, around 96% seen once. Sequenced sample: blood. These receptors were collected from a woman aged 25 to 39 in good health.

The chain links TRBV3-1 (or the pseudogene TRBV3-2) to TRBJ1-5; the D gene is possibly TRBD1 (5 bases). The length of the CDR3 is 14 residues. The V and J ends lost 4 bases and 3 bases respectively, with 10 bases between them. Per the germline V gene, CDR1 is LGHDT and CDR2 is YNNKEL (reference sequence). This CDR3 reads CASSPPGANQPQHF. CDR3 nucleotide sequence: TGTGCCAGCAGCCCCCCTGGGGCCAATCAGCCCCAGCATTTT.

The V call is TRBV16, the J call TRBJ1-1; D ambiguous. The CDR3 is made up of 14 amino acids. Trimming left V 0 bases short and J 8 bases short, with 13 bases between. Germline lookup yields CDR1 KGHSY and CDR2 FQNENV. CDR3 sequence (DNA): TGTGCCAGCAGCCAATCATTAGGGTGGGCCGAAGCTTTCTTT. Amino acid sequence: CASSQSLGWAEAFF.

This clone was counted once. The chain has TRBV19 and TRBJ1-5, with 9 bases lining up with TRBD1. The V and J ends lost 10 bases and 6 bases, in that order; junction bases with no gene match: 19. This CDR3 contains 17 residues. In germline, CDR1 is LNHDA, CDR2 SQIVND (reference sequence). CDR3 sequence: CATQPLIRQGVFQPQHF. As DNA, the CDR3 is TGTGCCACCCAGCCTTTAATAAGACAGGGGGTCTTTCAGCCCCAGCATTTT. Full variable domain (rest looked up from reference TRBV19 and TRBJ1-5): DGGITQSPKYLFRKEGQNVTLSCEQNLNHDAMYWYRQDPGQGLRLIYYSQIVNDFQKGDIAEGYSVSREKKESFPLTVTSAQKNPTAFYLCATQPLIRQGVFQPQHFGDGTRLSIL.

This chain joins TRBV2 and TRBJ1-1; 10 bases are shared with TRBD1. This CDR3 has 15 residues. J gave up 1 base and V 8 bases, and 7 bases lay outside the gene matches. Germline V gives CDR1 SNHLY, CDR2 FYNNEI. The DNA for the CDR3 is TGTGCCAGCCGGCGGGACAGGGGCGCGAACACTGAAGCTTTCTTT. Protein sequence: CASRRDRGANTEAFF.

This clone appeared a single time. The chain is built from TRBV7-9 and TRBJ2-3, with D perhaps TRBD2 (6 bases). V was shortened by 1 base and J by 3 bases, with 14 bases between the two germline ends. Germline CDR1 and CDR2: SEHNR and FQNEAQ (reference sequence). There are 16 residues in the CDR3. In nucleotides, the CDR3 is TGTGCCAGCAGCTTAGGGGTCGCCGGAGGGACAGATACGCAGTATTTT. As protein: CASSLGVAGGTDTQYF.

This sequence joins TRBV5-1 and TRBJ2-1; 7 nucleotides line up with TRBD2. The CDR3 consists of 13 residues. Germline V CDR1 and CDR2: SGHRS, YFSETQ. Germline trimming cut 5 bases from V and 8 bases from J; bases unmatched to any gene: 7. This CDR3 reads CASSGLVPHEQFF. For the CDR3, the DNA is TGCGCCAGCAGTGGACTAGTTCCGCATGAGCAGTTCTTC.

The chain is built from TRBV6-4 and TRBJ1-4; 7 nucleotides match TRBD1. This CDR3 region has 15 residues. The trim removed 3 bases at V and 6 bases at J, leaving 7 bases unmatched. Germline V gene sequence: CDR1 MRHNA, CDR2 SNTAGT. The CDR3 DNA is TGTGCCAGCAGTGAGTCGACAGGGCCCTATGAAAAACTGTTTTTT. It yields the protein CASSESTGPYEKLFF.

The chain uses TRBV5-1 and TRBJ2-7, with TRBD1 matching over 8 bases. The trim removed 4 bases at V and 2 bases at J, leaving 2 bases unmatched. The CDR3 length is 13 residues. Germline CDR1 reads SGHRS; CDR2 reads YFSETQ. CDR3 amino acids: CASSQGATYEQYF. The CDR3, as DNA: TGCGCCAGCAGCCAGGGGGCAACCTACGAGCAGTACTTC.

This CDR3 reads CASSFRGAGQPQHF. As DNA, the CDR3 is TGTGCCAGCAGTTTCCGGGGGGCGGGGCAGCCCCAGCATTTT. The chain uses TRBV27 and TRBJ1-5; possibly TRBD1 for D (6 bases). CDR1 and CDR2 from the germline V gene are MNHEY and SMNVEV (reference sequence). Between the trimmed V and J ends, which lost 3 bases and 7 bases, there was a span of 13 bases. The CDR3 contains 14 residues.

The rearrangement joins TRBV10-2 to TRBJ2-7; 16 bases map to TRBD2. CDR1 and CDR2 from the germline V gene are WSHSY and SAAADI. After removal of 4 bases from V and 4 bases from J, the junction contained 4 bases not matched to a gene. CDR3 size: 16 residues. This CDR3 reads CASSGGLAGGRYEQYF. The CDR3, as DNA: TGCGCCAGCAGTGGGGGACTAGCGGGGGGGCGTTACGAGCAGTACTTC.

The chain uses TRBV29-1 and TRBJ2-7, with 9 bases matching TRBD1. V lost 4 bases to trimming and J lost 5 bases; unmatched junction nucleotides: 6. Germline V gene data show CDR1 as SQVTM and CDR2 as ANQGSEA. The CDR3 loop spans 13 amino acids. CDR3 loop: CSVVGTGSDEQYF. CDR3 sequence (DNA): TGCAGCGTTGTAGGGACAGGGAGTGACGAGCAGTACTTC.

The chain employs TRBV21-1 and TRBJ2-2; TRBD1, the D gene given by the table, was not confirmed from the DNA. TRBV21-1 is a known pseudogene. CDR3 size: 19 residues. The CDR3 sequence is CASSIPGTGDFVNTGELFF. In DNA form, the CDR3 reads TGTGCCAGCAGCATTCCCGGGACAGGGGATTTCGTCAACACCGGGGAGCTGTTTTTT.

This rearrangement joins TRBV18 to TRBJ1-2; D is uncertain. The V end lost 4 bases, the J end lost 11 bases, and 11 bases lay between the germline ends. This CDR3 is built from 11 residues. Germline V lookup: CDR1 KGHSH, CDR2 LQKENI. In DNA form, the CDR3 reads TGTGCCAGCTCACAGGCAGACCTTTACACCTTC. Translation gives CASSQADLYTF.

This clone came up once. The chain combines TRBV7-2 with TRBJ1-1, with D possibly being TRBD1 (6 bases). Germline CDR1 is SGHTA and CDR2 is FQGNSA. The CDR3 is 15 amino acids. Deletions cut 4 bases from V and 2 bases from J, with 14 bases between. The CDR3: CASSSYTGINTEAFF. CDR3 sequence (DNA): TGTGCCAGCAGCTCTTATACAGGGATAAACACTGAAGCTTTCTTT.

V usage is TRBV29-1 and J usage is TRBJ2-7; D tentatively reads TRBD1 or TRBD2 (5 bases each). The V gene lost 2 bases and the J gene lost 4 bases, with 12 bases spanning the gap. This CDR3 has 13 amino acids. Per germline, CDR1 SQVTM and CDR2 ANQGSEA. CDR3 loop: CSVEIGAGYEQYF. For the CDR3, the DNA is TGCAGCGTTGAAATTGGGGCGGGTTACGAGCAGTACTTC.

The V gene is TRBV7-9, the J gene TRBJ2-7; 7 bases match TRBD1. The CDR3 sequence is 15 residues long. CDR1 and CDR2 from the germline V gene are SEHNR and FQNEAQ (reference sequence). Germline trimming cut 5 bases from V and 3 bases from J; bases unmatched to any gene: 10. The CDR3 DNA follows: TGTGCCAGCAGCCGAGACAGGGCCAAGGGCTACGAGCAGTACTTC. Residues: CASSRDRAKGYEQYF.

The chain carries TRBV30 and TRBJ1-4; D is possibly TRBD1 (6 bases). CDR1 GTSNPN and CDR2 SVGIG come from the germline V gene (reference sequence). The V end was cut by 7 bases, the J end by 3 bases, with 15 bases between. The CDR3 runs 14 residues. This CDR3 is CAFAQGLANEKLFF. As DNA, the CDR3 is TGTGCCTTCGCCCAGGGGCTTGCTAATGAAAAACTGTTTTTT.

For the CDR3, the DNA is TGTGCCAGCAGCTCCGGACAGGGGAATTCACCCCTCCACTTT. This gives the protein CASSSGQGNSPLHF. The chain recombines TRBV7-9 with TRBJ1-6; the match to TRBD1 covers 9 bases. This CDR3 contains 14 residues. Germline V lookup: CDR1 SEHNR, CDR2 FQNEAQ (reference sequence). J gave up 7 bases and V 4 bases, and 2 bases lay outside the gene matches. The entire variable domain, with the rest obtained from reference TRBV7-9 and TRBJ1-6, is as follows: DTGVSQNPRHKITKRGQNVTFRCDPISEHNRLYWYRQTLGQGPEFLTYFQNEAQLEKSRLLSDRFSAERPKGSFSTLEIQRTEQGDSAMYLCASSSGQGNSPLHFGNGTRLTVT.

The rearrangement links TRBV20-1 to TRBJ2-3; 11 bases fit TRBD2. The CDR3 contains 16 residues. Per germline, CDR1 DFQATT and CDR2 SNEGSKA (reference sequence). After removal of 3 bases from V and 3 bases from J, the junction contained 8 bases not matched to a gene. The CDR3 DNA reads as TGCAGTGCTAGTCACGCCGGGACTAGCGGAACAGATACGCAGTATTTT. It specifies CSASHAGTSGTDTQYF.

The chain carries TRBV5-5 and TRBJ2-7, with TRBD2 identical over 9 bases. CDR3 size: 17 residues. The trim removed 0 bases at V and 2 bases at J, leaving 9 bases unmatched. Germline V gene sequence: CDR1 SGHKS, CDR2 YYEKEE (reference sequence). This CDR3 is CASSLVLSGRTTYEQYF. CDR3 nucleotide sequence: TGTGCCAGCAGCTTGGTTTTAAGCGGGAGGACTACCTACGAGCAGTACTTC.

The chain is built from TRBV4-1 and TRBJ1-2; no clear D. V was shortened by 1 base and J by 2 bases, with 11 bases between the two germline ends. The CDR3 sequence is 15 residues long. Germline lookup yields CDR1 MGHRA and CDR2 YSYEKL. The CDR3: CASSQVTGVNYGYTF. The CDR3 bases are TGCGCCAGCAGCCAAGTAACTGGGGTAAACTATGGCTACACCTTC.

CDR3 loop: CASSSPGTANYGYTF. The CDR3 bases are TGTGCCAGCAGCTCACCAGGGACAGCCAACTATGGCTACACCTTC. The rearrangement links TRBV7-9 to TRBJ1-2; 7 positions match TRBD1. This CDR3 spans 15 amino acids. Germline V gives CDR1 SEHNR, CDR2 FQNEAQ (reference sequence). V gave up 4 bases and J gave up 2 bases; unmatched junction bases: 7.

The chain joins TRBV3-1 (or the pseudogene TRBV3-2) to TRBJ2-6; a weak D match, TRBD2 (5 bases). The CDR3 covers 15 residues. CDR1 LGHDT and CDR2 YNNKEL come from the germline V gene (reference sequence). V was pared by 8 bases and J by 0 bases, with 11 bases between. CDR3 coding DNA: TGTGCCAGCCGGCGGGCCCACTCTGGGGCCAACGTCCTGACTTTC. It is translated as CASRRAHSGANVLTF.

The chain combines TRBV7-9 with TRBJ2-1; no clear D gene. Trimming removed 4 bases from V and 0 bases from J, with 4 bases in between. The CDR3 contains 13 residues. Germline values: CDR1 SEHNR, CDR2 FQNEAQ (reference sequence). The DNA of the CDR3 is TGTGCCAGCAGCTCAAGCTCCTACAATGAGCAGTTCTTC. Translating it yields CASSSSSYNEQFF.

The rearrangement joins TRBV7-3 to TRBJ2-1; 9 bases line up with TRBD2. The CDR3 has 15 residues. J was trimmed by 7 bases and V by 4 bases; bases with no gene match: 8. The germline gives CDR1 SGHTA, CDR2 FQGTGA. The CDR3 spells CASSSTSGPGNEQFF. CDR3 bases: TGTGCCAGCAGCTCAACTAGCGGGCCCGGGAATGAGCAGTTCTTC. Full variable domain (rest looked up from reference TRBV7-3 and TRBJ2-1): GAGVSQTPSNKVTEKGKYVELRCDPISGHTALYWYRQSLGQGPEFLIYFQGTGAADDSGLPNDRFFAVRPEGSVSTLKIQRTERGDSAVYLCASSSTSGPGNEQFFGPGTRLTVL.

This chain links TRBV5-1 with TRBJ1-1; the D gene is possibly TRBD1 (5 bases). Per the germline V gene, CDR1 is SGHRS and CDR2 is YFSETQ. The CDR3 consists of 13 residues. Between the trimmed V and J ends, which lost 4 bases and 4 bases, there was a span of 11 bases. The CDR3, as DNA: TGCGCCAGCAGCCCCCAGGGTGGCACTGAAGCTTTCTTT. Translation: CASSPQGGTEAFF.

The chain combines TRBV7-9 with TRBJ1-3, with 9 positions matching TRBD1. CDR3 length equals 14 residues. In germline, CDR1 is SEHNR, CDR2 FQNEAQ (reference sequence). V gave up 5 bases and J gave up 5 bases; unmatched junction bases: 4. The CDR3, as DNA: TGTGCCAGCAGCAAAGACAGGGGGAGAAACACCATATATTTT. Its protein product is CASSKDRGRNTIYF.

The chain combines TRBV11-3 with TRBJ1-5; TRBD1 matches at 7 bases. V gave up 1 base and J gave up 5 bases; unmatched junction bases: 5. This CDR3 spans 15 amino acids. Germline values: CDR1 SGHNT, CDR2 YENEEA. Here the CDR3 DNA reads TGTGCCAGCAGCTTAGGGGACAGATTTTATCAGCCCCAGCATTTT. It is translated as CASSLGDRFYQPQHF.

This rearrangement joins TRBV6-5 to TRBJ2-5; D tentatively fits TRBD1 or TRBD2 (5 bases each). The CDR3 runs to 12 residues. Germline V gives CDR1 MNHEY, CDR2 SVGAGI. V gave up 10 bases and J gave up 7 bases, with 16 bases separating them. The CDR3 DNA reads TGTGCCACCGGGGCGGACCCCAGGACCCAGTACTTC. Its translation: CATGADPRTQYF.

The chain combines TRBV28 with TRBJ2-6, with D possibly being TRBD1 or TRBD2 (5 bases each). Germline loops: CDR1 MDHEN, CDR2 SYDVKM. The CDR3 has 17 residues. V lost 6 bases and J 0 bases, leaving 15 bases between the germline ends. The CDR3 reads CASRKGRISSGANVLTF. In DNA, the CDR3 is TGTGCCAGCAGGAAGGGACGGATTTCCTCTGGGGCCAACGTCCTGACTTTC.

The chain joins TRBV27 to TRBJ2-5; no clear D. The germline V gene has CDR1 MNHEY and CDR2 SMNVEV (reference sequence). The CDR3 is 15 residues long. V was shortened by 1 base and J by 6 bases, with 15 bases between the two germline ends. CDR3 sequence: CASSLYSHPLQTQYF. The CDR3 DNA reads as TGTGCCAGCAGTTTATATTCGCACCCCCTTCAGACCCAGTACTTC.